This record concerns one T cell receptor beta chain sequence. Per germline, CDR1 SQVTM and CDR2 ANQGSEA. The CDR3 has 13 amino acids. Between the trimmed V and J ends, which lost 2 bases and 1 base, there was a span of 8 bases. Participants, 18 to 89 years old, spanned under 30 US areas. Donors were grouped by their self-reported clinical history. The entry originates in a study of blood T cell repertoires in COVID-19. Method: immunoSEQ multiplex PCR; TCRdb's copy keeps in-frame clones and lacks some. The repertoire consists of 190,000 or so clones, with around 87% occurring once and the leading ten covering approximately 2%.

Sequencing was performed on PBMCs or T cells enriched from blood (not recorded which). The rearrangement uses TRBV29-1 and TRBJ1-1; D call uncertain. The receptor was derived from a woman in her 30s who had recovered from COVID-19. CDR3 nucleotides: TGCAGCGTTGAAAGGCAGGCGAACACTGAAGCTTTCTTT. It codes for CSVERQANTEAFF.